This T cell receptor (beta chain) was documented in a study of Ad26.COV2.S vaccination and SARS-CoV-2 variants. Profiled with immunoSEQ multiplex PCR; TCRdb holds only in-frame clones, not every one. The sample lists 380,000 or so clones, roughly 85% occurring once. The treatment denotes: approximately 18 received Ad26.COV2.S at low or high dose, single or two shots; 5 received placebo; per-sample allocation not given. Day 63 following the first vaccine or placebo injection was when the samples were taken. Vaccination employed an Ad26 vector expressing the Wuhan-strain SARS-CoV-2 spike. The CDR3 length is 11 residues. V was clipped by 7 bases and J by 3 bases, with 4 bases between them.

This sample comprised peripheral blood, obtained in a trial of Ad26.COV2.S vaccine versus placebo. This receptor was obtained from a person aged 18 to 59 who received the Ad26.COV2.S COVID-19 vaccine or a placebo. The V and J genes are TRBV12-3 or TRBV12-4 and TRBJ2-1; D is unresolved. The CDR3 bases are TGTGCCAGCAAGGGCTACAATGAGCAGTTCTTC. Translated, it gives CASKGYNEQFF.